This is a list of T cell receptor beta chains from one sample in a study of blood T cell repertoires in COVID-19. Sequencing was performed with immunoSEQ multiplex PCR; in TCRdb, only in-frame clones are kept and a portion is missing. The sample carries 110,000 or so clones, roughly 85% recorded once. Input material: peripheral blood. The receptor source for this set is a woman aged 55-75 years with COVID-19, enrolled during active disease. Each CDR3 is given with its conserved first and last residue. The D gene is left open where the match is weak. The listing skips clone size in some rows; elsewhere it reads once, few, many or a size class.

once TRBJ2-5 TRBV7-2 TRBD2 CASSFQRGSQETQYF TGTGCCAGCAGCTTCCAGCGGGGGTCGCAAGAGACCCAGTACTTC
NA TRBJ1-2 TRBV9 TRBD1 CASSAIPDRASGYTF TGTGCCAGCAGCGCTATTCCGGACAGGGCTTCTGGCTACACCTTC
NA TRBJ1-5 TRBV2 NA CASSATYRRQSRGSNQPQHF TGTGCCAGCAGTGCAACATACAGACGACAGTCCCGGGGGAGCAATCAGCCCCAGCATTTT
NA TRBJ1-6 TRBV4-1 NA CASSQVGVSNSPLHF TGCGCCAGCAGCCAAGTAGGGGTTAGTAATTCACCCCTCCACTTT
NA TRBJ1-1 TRBV4-2 NA CASSPQREENTEAFF TGTGCCAGCAGCCCCCAGCGGGAAGAGAACACTGAAGCTTTCTTT
NA TRBJ2-7 TRBV28 NA CASNLRGFLYEQYF TGTGCCAGCAACCTTCGGGGGTTCCTCTACGAGCAGTACTTC
NA TRBJ1-1 TRBV18 TRBD1 CASSQGAGNTEAFF TGTGCCAGCTCACAGGGGGCAGGGAACACTGAAGCTTTCTTT
NA TRBJ2-7 TRBV10-3 NA CAIRGRVAGEQYF TGTGCCATCAGGGGCCGAGTGGCAGGAGAGCAGTACTTC
once TRBJ2-7 TRBV4-2 NA CASSLSGYEQYF TGTGCCAGCAGCCTCAGCGGCTACGAGCAGTACTTC
NA TRBJ1-1 TRBV7-3 TRBD1 CASSLEGQILTEAFF TGTGCCAGCAGCTTAGAGGGACAGATCCTCACTGAAGCTTTCTTT
NA TRBJ1-2 TRBV7-2 TRBD1 CASSPTGDYGYTF TGTGCCAGCAGCCCGACAGGGGACTATGGCTACACCTTC
NA TRBJ2-2 TRBV24-1 NA CATGSLNTGELFF TGTGCCACCGGCTCTTTGAACACCGGGGAGCTGTTTTTT
NA TRBJ1-5 TRBV19 TRBD1 CASSLDREVSNQPQHF TGTGCCAGTAGTCTGGACAGGGAAGTGAGCAATCAGCCCCAGCATTTT
NA TRBJ2-1 TRBV9 TRBD1 CASSLGQGAAGDEQFF TGTGCCAGCAGCCTGGGACAGGGGGCGGCAGGGGATGAGCAGTTCTTC
NA TRBJ2-3 TRBV11-3 NA CASSQEERDTQYF TGTGCCAGCAGCCAAGAGGAACGGGATACGCAGTATTTT
NA TRBJ1-2 TRBV9 NA CASSRDTSNYGYTF TGTGCCAGCTCTCGGGACACGTCTAACTATGGCTACACCTTC
NA TRBJ2-1 TRBV6-5 NA CASSYRDYNEQFF TGTGCCAGCAGTTACCGGGACTACAATGAGCAGTTCTTC
NA TRBJ1-2 TRBV2 TRBD1 CASSSDRAYTF TGTGCCAGCAGTTCCGACAGGGCCTACACCTTC
once TRBJ1-2 TRBV24-1 NA CATSDAGAEYGYTF TGTGCCACCAGTGATGCAGGGGCGGAGTATGGCTACACCTTC
once TRBJ2-3 TRBV5-1 NA CASSLDAESDTQYF TGCGCCAGCAGCTTGGATGCGGAATCAGATACGCAGTATTTT
NA TRBJ1-1 TRBV30 NA CAWSEPDRQNTEAFF TGTGCCTGGAGTGAGCCTGACAGACAGAACACTGAAGCTTTCTTT
NA TRBJ2-5 TRBV9 NA CASSGSTSQETQYF TGTGCCAGCAGCGGGTCGACTAGCCAAGAGACCCAGTACTTC
NA TRBJ2-5 TRBV18 TRBD1 CASSPGQGAETQYF TGTGCCAGCTCACCGGGACAGGGGGCCGAGACCCAGTACTTC
NA TRBJ2-2 TRBV15 NA CATSRTLNIFGFGELFF TGTGCCACCAGCAGGACATTGAACATCTTTGGGTTTGGGGAGCTGTTTTTT
NA TRBJ2-1 TRBV27 TRBD1 CASSSRTGSLYNEQFF TGTGCCAGCAGTTCGCGGACAGGGAGTCTCTACAATGAGCAGTTCTTC
NA TRBJ2-1 TRBV10-3 TRBD2 CAISGLAGGPSAYNEQFF TGTGCCATCAGCGGACTAGCGGGGGGGCCGTCCGCCTACAATGAGCAGTTCTTC
NA TRBJ1-1 TRBV30 NA CAWSGYGRDTEAFF TGTGCCTGGAGTGGATATGGCAGGGACACTGAAGCTTTCTTT
NA TRBJ2-7 TRBV19 TRBD1 CASRQGARNEQYF TGTGCCAGTAGACAGGGGGCGAGGAACGAGCAGTACTTC